A single sample is the source of the 18 T cell receptor beta chains below, sequenced in a study of T-cell reconstitution after alpha-beta-depleted transplantation in children. Preparation of the TCRbeta library was carried out with unique molecular identifiers. MiXCR, applied by TCRdb to the PCR reads, yields one record per CDR3 protein. Of hundreds of thousands of distinct CDR3 sequences in the sample, just under 8.5% were seen once. The material sequenced was PBMCs, mostly from graft donor cells, taken 180 days after TCRalphabeta/CD19-depleted stem cell transplant. The receptors were sampled from a male patient between 10 and 17 years old who had a stem cell transplant for acute lymphoblastic leukemia, so the T cells may come from the graft donor.

The chain links TRBV20-1 to TRBJ2-3; D perhaps matches TRBD2 (5 bases). Trimming stripped 1 base from V and 1 base from J, with 12 bases between. The CDR3 is made up of 15 amino acids. Germline values: CDR1 DFQATT, CDR2 SNEGSKA (reference sequence). The CDR3, as DNA: TGCAGTGCTAGAGGGACTCAACACCGCACAGATACGCAGTATTTT. Residues: CSARGTQHRTDTQYF.

This clonotype has at least ten counts. The V gene is TRBV3-1, the J gene TRBJ2-7; no definite D call. The CDR3 runs 14 residues. V lost 1 base, J lost 2 bases, and 9 bases lay in between. Per germline, CDR1 LGHDT and CDR2 YNNKEL (reference sequence). CDR3 sequence (DNA): TGTGCCAGCAGCCAAGGTAACGGACCCTACGAGCAGTACTTC. It translates to CASSQGNGPYEQYF.

This clonotype was counted many times. The chain is built from TRBV29-1 and TRBJ1-2; TRBD1 might be the D (5 bases). V was trimmed by 3 bases and J by 10 bases, leaving 15 bases between them. This CDR3 region has 12 residues. Germline CDR1 and CDR2: SQVTM and ANQGSEA. As DNA, the CDR3 is TGCAGCGTTGAGGGGGTGACAGTTACCTACACCTTC. Translating gives CSVEGVTVTYTF. The entire variable domain, with the rest obtained from reference TRBV29-1 and TRBJ1-2, is as follows: SAVISQKPSRDICQRGTSLTIQCQVDSQVTMMFWYRQQPGQSLTLIATANQGSEATYESGFVIDKFPISRPNLTFSTLTVSNMSPEDSSIYLCSVEGVTVTYTFGSGTRLTVV.

J is TRBJ1-4 and V is TRBV20-1, with TRBD1 as a possible D gene (5 bases). The CDR3 totals 13 residues. Germline CDR1 and CDR2: DFQATT and SNEGSKA (reference sequence). V was trimmed by 3 bases and J by 8 bases, leaving 13 bases between them. CDR3 sequence: CSASGARKEKLFF. For the CDR3, the DNA is TGCAGTGCTAGTGGGGCCAGGAAGGAAAAACTGTTTTTT.

This clonotype was seen repeatedly, ten times or more. V usage is TRBV20-1 and J usage is TRBJ2-7; D assignment may be TRBD1 or TRBD2 (5 bases each). The CDR3 is made up of 14 amino acids. V was clipped by 6 bases and J by 1 base, with 16 bases between them. The V gene's germline CDR1 is DFQATT and CDR2 SNEGSKA (reference sequence). DNA of the CDR3: TGCAGTGCCGCGGGCCAGGGTAGATCCTACGAGCAGTACTTC. Its translation is CSAAGQGRSYEQYF.

Many counts were recorded for this clonotype. CDR3 sequence: CASSLGPYSNQPQHF. CDR3 coding DNA: TGCGCCAGCAGCTTGGGTCCTTATAGCAATCAGCCCCAGCATTTT. This chain uses TRBV5-1 with TRBJ1-5; D unresolved. Deletions cut 0 bases from V and 0 bases from J, with 7 bases between. There are 15 residues in the CDR3. Germline V lookup: CDR1 SGHRS, CDR2 YFSETQ.

This clonotype was detected ten times or more. This chain links TRBV3-1 with TRBJ2-7; D may be TRBD2 (5 bases). Germline V gene lookup returns CDR1 LGHDT and CDR2 YNNKEL (reference sequence). The V gene lost 3 bases and the J gene lost 7 bases, with 13 bases spanning the gap. The CDR3 loop spans 13 amino acids. In nucleotides, the CDR3 is TGTGCCAGCAGCCACGAGGGAAAAGGGGAGCAGTACTTC. It encodes CASSHEGKGEQYF.

This clonotype was counted at least ten times. The chain links TRBV9 to TRBJ2-3, with a possible D match to TRBD2 (6 bases). The germline V gene has CDR1 SGDLS and CDR2 YYNGEE. Trimming stripped 3 bases from V and 3 bases from J, with 17 bases between. There are 16 residues in the CDR3. CDR3 amino acids: CASSGPEAGKTDTQYF. The DNA of the CDR3 is TGTGCCAGCAGCGGCCCCGAGGCGGGGAAAACAGATACGCAGTATTTT.

As for this clonotype: This may come from a read error, since a much larger clone is one base off. The chain recombines TRBV7-9 with TRBJ2-7; D is ambiguous. Germline lookup yields CDR1 SEHNR and CDR2 FQNEAQ (reference sequence). The CDR3 has 16 amino acids. V was pared by 1 base and J by 1 base, with 14 bases between. The CDR3: CASSLVAPWYSYEQYF. The CDR3 nucleotides read TGTGCCAGCAGCTTAGTGGCCCCCTGGTATTCCTACGAGCAGTACTTC. Based on the CDR3 plus reference TRBV7-9 and TRBJ2-7, the full variable domain is DTGVSQNPRHKITKRGQNVTFRCDPISEHNRLYWYRQTLGQGPEFLTYFQNEAQLEKSRLLSDRFSAERPKGSFSTLEIQRTEQGDSAMYLCASSLVAPWYSYEQYFGPGTRLTVT.

This clonotype was detected ten times or more. V gene TRBV4-3 combines with J gene TRBJ1-2; D is unresolved. CDR3 size: 15 residues. Trimming removed 0 bases from V and 0 bases from J, with 8 bases in between. CDR1 and CDR2 (germline): LGHNA, YSLEER. CDR3 amino acids: CASSQEGISNYGYTF. The CDR3 nucleotides are TGCGCCAGCAGCCAAGAGGGCATCTCTAACTATGGCTACACCTTC.

The table lists this clonotype with many counts. The rearrangement joins TRBV20-1 to TRBJ2-1; TRBD2 agrees at 8 bases. The V segment lost 6 bases and the J segment 7 bases; nucleotides outside the gene matches: 5. The CDR3 has 12 amino acids. Germline CDR1 reads DFQATT; CDR2 reads SNEGSKA (reference sequence). CDR3 loop: CSAEGLVNEQFF. The CDR3 DNA reads as TGCAGTGCCGAGGGACTAGTGAATGAGCAGTTCTTC.

This clonotype showed up many times. This rearrangement joins TRBV12-3 or TRBV12-4 to TRBJ2-1, with D tentatively TRBD2 (6 bases). The CDR3 covers 14 residues. V lost 3 bases and J 5 bases, leaving 11 bases between the germline ends. The CDR3: CASSLVTRHNEQFF. The CDR3 nucleotides are TGTGCCAGCAGTTTGGTGACTAGACACAATGAGCAGTTCTTC.

A word on this clonotype: This may come from a read error, since a much larger clone is one base off. This chain joins TRBV5-1 and TRBJ1-2, with a weak D call TRBD1 (6 bases). Germline CDR1 and CDR2: SGHRS and YFSETQ. Between the trimmed V and J ends, which lost 4 bases and 13 bases, there was a span of 23 bases. CDR3 length: 14 residues. CDR3 DNA sequence: TGCGCCAGCAGCGGAGGGACACCCGCGATGTACGCCACCTTC. This sequence encodes CASSGGTPAMYATF. Together with reference TRBV5-1 and TRBJ1-2, the CDR3 gives the full variable domain: KAGVTQTPRYLIKTRGQQVTLSCSPISGHRSVSWYQQTPGQGLQFLFEYFSETQRNKGNFPGRFSGRQFSNSRSEMNVSTLELGDSALYLCASSGGTPAMYATFGSGTRLTVV.

This clonotype was recorded many times. V is TRBV11-1 and J is TRBJ2-5; D not resolved. The CDR3 extends over 12 amino acids. The V end lost 4 bases, the J end lost 3 bases, and 6 bases lay between the germline ends. Germline CDR1 SGHAT, CDR2 FQDESV (reference sequence). The CDR3 reads CASSSGEETQYF. DNA of the CDR3: TGTGCCAGCAGCTCGGGCGAAGAGACCCAGTACTTC.

This clonotype was detected many times. This chain links TRBV10-3 with TRBJ2-5; TRBD1 aligns across 7 bases. CDR1 and CDR2 (germline): ENHRY, SYGVKD. The CDR3 totals 15 residues. Germline trimming cut 4 bases from V and 3 bases from J; bases unmatched to any gene: 8. Written as DNA, the CDR3 is TGTGCCATCAGTGGGACCGGGACAGTAAAAGAGACCCAGTACTTC. The encoded protein is CAISGTGTVKETQYF.

In its sample, this clonotype was seen many times. This chain joins TRBV5-4 and TRBJ2-2; TRBD1 might be the D (6 bases). The CDR3 has 14 residues. Trimming cost V 5 bases and J 4 bases, with 12 bases left between them. Per the germline V gene, CDR1 is SGHNT and CDR2 is YYREEE (reference sequence). The CDR3 loop is CASSLQGLTGELFF. The CDR3 DNA follows: TGTGCCAGCAGTCTACAGGGCCTCACCGGGGAGCTGTTTTTT.

This clonotype was seen many times. This sequence joins TRBV20-1 and TRBJ2-7; either TRBD1 or TRBD2 may fit D (6 bases each). The CDR3 extends over 12 amino acids. Germline V lookup: CDR1 DFQATT, CDR2 SNEGSKA (reference sequence). The CDR3 bases are TGCGGAGGGACGGGGGCGACCTACGAGCAGTACTTC. Translating it yields CGGTGATYEQYF.

This clonotype came up many times. V gene TRBV20-1 combines with J gene TRBJ2-3, with 10 bases matching TRBD1. The CDR3 has 14 amino acids. Trimming at V came to 1 base and at J to 5 bases, leaving 3 bases not matched to a gene. The V gene's germline CDR1 is DFQATT and CDR2 SNEGSKA (reference sequence). The CDR3 DNA reads as TGCAGTGCTAGAGGGGACAGGGGAAGAGATACGCAGTATTTT. It encodes CSARGDRGRDTQYF.